This is a list of T cell receptor beta chains from one sample in a study of CD4 T cells in relation to SARS-CoV-2 and coronaviruses. Generated by immunoSEQ multiplex PCR, the TCRdb table keeps only in-frame clones and is missing some. The repertoire holds about 24,000 clones, with about three quarters as singletons. The antigens for these receptors are not known. The sample comprised CD4+ T cells from PBMCs, cultured in vitro. The source of these receptors is a human donor in good health. The CDR3 runs from the conserved cysteine through the conserved F or W. Where a row states a size, it is once, few, many or the class of an expanded clone; other rows omit it.

TRBV2,TRBJ2-1,once,14,CASSMGQGDNEQFF
TRBV6-5,TRBJ1-3,NA,14,CASSTNRGGNTIYF
TRBV19,TRBJ2-7,few,14,CASSIVTGGDEQYF
TRBV5-8,TRBJ2-3,NA,14,CASSWGYRTDTQYF
TRBV9,TRBJ2-2,NA,16,CASSVSNSPNTGELFF
TRBV5-4,TRBJ1-4,NA,15,CASSLQTGSNEKLFF
TRBV5-1,TRBJ2-2,NA,16,CASSLRVQLNTGELFF
TRBV11-3,TRBJ2-1,NA,15,CASSLGRGLYNEQFF
TRBV6-6,TRBJ1-1,NA,11,CASIGAYEAFF
TRBV9,TRBJ2-3,NA,12,CASSVSTDTQYF
TRBV7-9,TRBJ1-2,few,13,CASSLVQAGGYTF
TRBV6-2/TRBV6-3,TRBJ2-5,NA,14,CASIPGGGRETQYF
TRBV24-1,TRBJ1-5,NA,16,CATSDRLGTGNQPQHF
TRBV5-5,TRBJ2-5,NA,14,CASSLLGRQETQYF
TRBV2,TRBJ2-1,NA,11,CASTTYNEQFF
TRBV6-1,TRBJ2-5,NA,14,CASSEGQGRETQYF
TRBV2,TRBJ2-2,NA,13,CASSGQGAGELFF
TRBV9,TRBJ1-6,NA,17,CASSVGPGGSYNSPLHF
TRBV23-1,TRBJ2-1,NA,16,CASSHTRLSSYNEQFF
TRBV7-2,TRBJ1-2,NA,18,CASSPPPGQAIPSYGYTF
TRBV7-8,TRBJ1-5,few,15,CASSRSDRGGQPQHF
TRBV9,TRBJ2-2,NA,16,CASSAQQKGAGGELFF
TRBV6-5,TRBJ1-5,NA,15,CASRGGLALDQPQHF
TRBV7-2,TRBJ1-1,NA,13,CASSLGSRTEAFF
TRBV7-2,TRBJ2-5,NA,15,CASSFSVGTSFGQYF
TRBV9,TRBJ1-4,NA,14,CASSAQGQGAKLFF
TRBV10-3,TRBJ2-1,NA,17,CAISESTSGRANNEQFF
TRBV4-2,TRBJ2-7,NA,13,CASSRPRGGEQYF
TRBV3-1/TRBV3-2,TRBJ1-3,few,17,CASSHGGAPKSGNTIYF
TRBV10-3,TRBJ2-7,few,13,CAIAPRANYEQYF
TRBV5-4,TRBJ1-1,few,12,CASSLRTTEAFF
TRBV12-3/TRBV12-4,TRBJ2-1,once,12,CASSFVEVEQFF
TRBV18,TRBJ2-5,NA,16,CASSPGLAGLRETQYF
TRBV27,TRBJ2-3,NA,16,CASSLSIGSRTDTQYF
TRBV20-1,TRBJ2-3,NA,11,CSARATDTQYF
TRBV9,TRBJ2-3,once,18,CASSAPLISGREGDTQYF
TRBV4-1,TRBJ2-1,few,15,CASSQGDRGYNEQFF
TRBV7-3,TRBJ2-4,NA,16,CASSSGLAGASDIQYF
TRBV2,TRBJ1-5,NA,15,CASSRDGYGNQPQHF
TRBV7-2,TRBJ1-1,few,15,CASSPRDYRGTEAFF
TRBV10-3,TRBJ1-2,few,12,CAITGVDYGYTF
TRBV6-5,TRBJ1-1,NA,11,CASSYRFEAFF
TRBV29-1,TRBJ1-1,NA,14,CRAYSRQSDTEAFF
TRBV4-3,TRBJ2-5,NA,15,CASSQDSGQQETQYF
TRBV6-4,TRBJ2-5,once,14,CASSNPGQGTRQYF
TRBV2,TRBJ2-1,NA,12,CASSVFLDEQFF
TRBV6-4,TRBJ2-1,NA,15,CASSETSGAYNEQFF
TRBV2,TRBJ2-5,NA,13,CASSEGQQETQYF
TRBV2,TRBJ2-3,NA,10,CASYTDTQYF
TRBV10-3,TRBJ1-6,few,15,CAISESGRTDSPLHF
TRBV12-3/TRBV12-4,TRBJ1-5,few,12,CASSFLSQPQHF
TRBV5-8,TRBJ2-4,NA,15,CASSLVEVTKNIQYF
TRBV10-3,TRBJ1-1,few,14,CAISEGGMNTEAFF
TRBV19,TRBJ2-7,NA,15,CASSIGAQGVGEQYF
TRBV5-1,TRBJ2-3,NA,15,CASSLWGGPTDTQYF
TRBV12-3/TRBV12-4,TRBJ2-7,few,13,CASSSAQGYEQYF
TRBV6-2/TRBV6-3,TRBJ2-7,NA,15,CASSYGDYRIDEQYF
TRBV11-2,TRBJ2-7,once,15,CASSLGGANSGEQYF
TRBV4-3,TRBJ2-6,NA,19,CASSQALTGVSSGANVLTF